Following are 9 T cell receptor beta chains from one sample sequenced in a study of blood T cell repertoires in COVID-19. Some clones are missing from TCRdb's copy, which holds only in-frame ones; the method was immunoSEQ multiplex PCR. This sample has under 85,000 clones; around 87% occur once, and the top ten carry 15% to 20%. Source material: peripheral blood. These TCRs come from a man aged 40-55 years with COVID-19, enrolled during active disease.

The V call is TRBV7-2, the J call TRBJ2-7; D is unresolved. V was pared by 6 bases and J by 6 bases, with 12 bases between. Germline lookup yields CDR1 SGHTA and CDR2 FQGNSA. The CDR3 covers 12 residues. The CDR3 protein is CASSLVGREQYF. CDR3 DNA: TGTGCCAGCAGTCTAGTCGGCCGCGAGCAGTACTTC.

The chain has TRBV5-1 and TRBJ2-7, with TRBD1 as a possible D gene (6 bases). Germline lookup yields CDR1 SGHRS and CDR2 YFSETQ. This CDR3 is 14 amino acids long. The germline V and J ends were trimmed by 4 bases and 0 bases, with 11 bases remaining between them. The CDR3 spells CASSPDRSSYEQYF. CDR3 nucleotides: TGCGCCAGCAGCCCAGACAGGAGCTCCTACGAGCAGTACTTC.

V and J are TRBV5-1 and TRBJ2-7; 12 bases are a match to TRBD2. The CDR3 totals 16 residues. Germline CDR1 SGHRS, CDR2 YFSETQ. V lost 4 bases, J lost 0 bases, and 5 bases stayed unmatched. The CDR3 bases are TGCGCCAGCAGCGCCGAACTAGCGGGGGGCTCCTACGAGCAGTACTTC. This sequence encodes CASSAELAGGSYEQYF.

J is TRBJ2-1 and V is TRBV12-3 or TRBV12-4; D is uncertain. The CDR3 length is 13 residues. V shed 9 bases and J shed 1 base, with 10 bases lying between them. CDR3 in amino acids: CASGLRSYNEQFF. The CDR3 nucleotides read TGTGCCAGTGGGCTCAGGTCCTACAATGAGCAGTTCTTC.

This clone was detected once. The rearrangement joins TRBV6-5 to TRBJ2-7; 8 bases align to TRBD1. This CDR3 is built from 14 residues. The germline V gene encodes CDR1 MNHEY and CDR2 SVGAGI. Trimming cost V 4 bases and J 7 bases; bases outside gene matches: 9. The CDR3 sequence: CASSSRGTGKEQYF. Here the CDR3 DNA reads TGTGCCAGCAGTTCACGCGGGACAGGAAAAGAGCAGTACTTC.

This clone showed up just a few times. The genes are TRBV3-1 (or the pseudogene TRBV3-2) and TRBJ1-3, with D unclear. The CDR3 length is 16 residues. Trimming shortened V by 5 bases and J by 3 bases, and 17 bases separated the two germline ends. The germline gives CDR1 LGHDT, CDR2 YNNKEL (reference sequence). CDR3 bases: TGTGCCAGCAGCTCCCTCGGGTACGAAGGTGGAAACACCATATATTTT. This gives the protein CASSSLGYEGGNTIYF.

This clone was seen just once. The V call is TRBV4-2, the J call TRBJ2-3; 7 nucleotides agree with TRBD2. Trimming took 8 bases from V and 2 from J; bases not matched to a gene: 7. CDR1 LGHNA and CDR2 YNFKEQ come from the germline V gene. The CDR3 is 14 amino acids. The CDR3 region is CASRSSGNTDTQYF. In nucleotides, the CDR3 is TGTGCCAGCCGTTCTAGCGGCAACACAGATACGCAGTATTTT.

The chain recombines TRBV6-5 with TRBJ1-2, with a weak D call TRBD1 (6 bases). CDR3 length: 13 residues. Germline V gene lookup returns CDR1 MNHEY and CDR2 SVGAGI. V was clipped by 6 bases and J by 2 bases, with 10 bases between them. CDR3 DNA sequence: TGTGCCAGCAGACGAACAGGGAACTATGGCTACACCTTC. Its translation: CASRRTGNYGYTF.

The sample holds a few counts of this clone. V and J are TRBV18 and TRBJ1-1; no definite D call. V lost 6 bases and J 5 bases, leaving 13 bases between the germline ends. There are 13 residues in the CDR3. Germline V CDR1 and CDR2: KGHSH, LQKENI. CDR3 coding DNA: TGTGCCAGCTCCCCCTCGAGCGGGACTGAAGCTTTCTTT. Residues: CASSPSSGTEAFF.